Sequencing of this TCR beta chain was carried out in a study of CD4 T cells in relation to SARS-CoV-2 and coronaviruses. Study background: Patient ages ranged from 21 to 72, median 38.

As regards this clone: Its target is not known.

Naive and memory CD4+ T cells were cultured with CEF, then survey-sequenced. Profiled with immunoSEQ multiplex PCR; TCRdb holds only in-frame clones, not every one. The table shows 35,000 or so clones, with approximately 83% occurring only once. Losses at the gene ends were 4 bases for V and 8 bases for J; bases not matched to a gene: 7. The CDR3 totals 15 residues. Per the germline V gene, CDR1 is SGHRS and CDR2 is YFSETQ. Naive or memory CD4+ cells were cultured 1:1 with T cell-depleted PBMCs plus CEF. The chain joins TRBV5-1 to TRBJ2-1, with 12 bases aligning to TRBD2. The sequence was collected from an adult with COVID-19. The sequenced sample was naive CD4+ T cells from PBMCs, cultured in vitro. Indicated subset: naive CD4+ T cells isolated by negative enrichment. The CDR3 bases are TGCGCCAGCAGCGTGTGGACTAGCGGGAAGTATGAGCAGTTCTTC. Translated, it gives CASSVWTSGKYEQFF.